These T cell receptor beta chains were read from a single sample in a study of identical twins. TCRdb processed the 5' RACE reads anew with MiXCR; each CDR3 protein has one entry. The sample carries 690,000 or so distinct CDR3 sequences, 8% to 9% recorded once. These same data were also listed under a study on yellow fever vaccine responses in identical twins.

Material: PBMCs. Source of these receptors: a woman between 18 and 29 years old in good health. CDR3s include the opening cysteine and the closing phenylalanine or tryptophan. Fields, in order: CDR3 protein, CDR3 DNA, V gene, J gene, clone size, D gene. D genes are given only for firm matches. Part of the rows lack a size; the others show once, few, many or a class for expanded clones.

cdr3_aa: CASRQDTNTEAFF; cdr3_nt: TGCGCCAGCAGACAAGACACGAACACTGAAGCTTTCTTT; v_call: TRBV5-1; j_call: TRBJ1-1; clone_size: few; d_call: .
cdr3_aa: CASSFSGSGTDTQYF; cdr3_nt: TGTGCCAGCAGCTTTTCCGGGAGTGGCACAGATACGCAGTATTTT; v_call: TRBV7-2; j_call: TRBJ2-3; clone_size: many; d_call: .
cdr3_aa: CASSQVYSGQREFNEQFF; cdr3_nt: TGCGCCAGCAGCCAAGTCTATTCTGGCCAGCGGGAGTTTAATGAGCAGTTCTTC; v_call: TRBV4-3; j_call: TRBJ2-1; clone_size: .; d_call: TRBD2
cdr3_aa: CASSTGTSGGAYNEQFF; cdr3_nt: TGTGCCAGCAGTACCGGGACTAGCGGGGGGGCTTACAATGAGCAGTTCTTC; v_call: TRBV28; j_call: TRBJ2-1; clone_size: .; d_call: TRBD2
cdr3_aa: CSVGTGSEKLFF; cdr3_nt: TGCAGCGTGGGGACAGGGTCTGAAAAACTGTTTTTT; v_call: TRBV29-1; j_call: TRBJ1-4; clone_size: many; d_call: TRBD1
cdr3_aa: CASSLPGGYQETQYF; cdr3_nt: TGTGCCAGCAGCTTGCCAGGGGGCTACCAAGAGACCCAGTACTTC; v_call: TRBV5-8; j_call: TRBJ2-5; clone_size: few; d_call: TRBD1
cdr3_aa: CSARPGTTNTEAFF; cdr3_nt: TGCAGTGCTAGGCCCGGGACAACGAACACTGAAGCTTTCTTT; v_call: TRBV20-1; j_call: TRBJ1-1; clone_size: few; d_call: .
cdr3_aa: CSARQTNYGYTF; cdr3_nt: TGCAGTGCTAGACAAACTAACTATGGCTACACCTTC; v_call: TRBV20-1; j_call: TRBJ1-2; clone_size: .; d_call: .
cdr3_aa: CSASVGGNTGELFF; cdr3_nt: TGCAGTGCTAGTGTCGGAGGGAACACCGGGGAGCTGTTTTTT; v_call: TRBV20-1; j_call: TRBJ2-2; clone_size: .; d_call: .
cdr3_aa: CASSESDGQGFTEAFF; cdr3_nt: TGTGCCAGCAGTGAAAGCGATGGACAGGGATTCACTGAAGCTTTCTTT; v_call: TRBV6-1; j_call: TRBJ1-1; clone_size: few; d_call: TRBD1
cdr3_aa: CASRQGVASNTEAFF; cdr3_nt: TGTGCCAGCAGACAAGGGGTGGCTTCGAACACTGAAGCTTTCTTT; v_call: TRBV5-4; j_call: TRBJ1-1; clone_size: few; d_call: .
cdr3_aa: CASSHDPTRRVEQYF; cdr3_nt: TGTGCCAGCAGCCATGACCCCACCCGGAGGGTCGAGCAGTACTTC; v_call: TRBV7-8; j_call: TRBJ2-7; clone_size: many; d_call: .
cdr3_aa: CASSLRWGLAGVLFYEQYF; cdr3_nt: TGTGCCAGCAGCTTGAGGTGGGGCCTAGCGGGAGTTCTTTTCTACGAGCAGTACTTC; v_call: TRBV11-1; j_call: TRBJ2-7; clone_size: few; d_call: TRBD2
cdr3_aa: CASSPRTSGAYEQFF; cdr3_nt: TGTGCCAGTAGTCCCCGGACTAGCGGGGCCTATGAGCAGTTCTTC; v_call: TRBV19; j_call: TRBJ2-1; clone_size: few; d_call: TRBD2
cdr3_aa: CASSLTGQQETQYF; cdr3_nt: TGCGCCAGCAGCCTGACGGGACAGCAAGAGACCCAGTACTTC; v_call: TRBV5-1; j_call: TRBJ2-5; clone_size: few; d_call: TRBD1
cdr3_aa: CASSLKAGELFF; cdr3_nt: TGTGCCAGCAGCTTAAAAGCCGGGGAGCTGTTTTTT; v_call: TRBV7-3; j_call: TRBJ2-2; clone_size: .; d_call: .
cdr3_aa: CSVKQGPTYEQYF; cdr3_nt: TGCAGCGTGAAACAGGGGCCCACCTACGAGCAGTACTTC; v_call: TRBV29-1; j_call: TRBJ2-7; clone_size: .; d_call: TRBD1
cdr3_aa: CASSETGTSGSGYEQYF; cdr3_nt: TGTGCCAGCAGTGAAACCGGGACTAGCGGGAGTGGATACGAGCAGTACTTC; v_call: TRBV25-1; j_call: TRBJ2-7; clone_size: .; d_call: TRBD2
cdr3_aa: CSVEADGSRVDEQFF; cdr3_nt: TGCAGCGTTGAAGCAGATGGGTCCAGGGTCGATGAGCAGTTCTTC; v_call: TRBV29-1; j_call: TRBJ2-1; clone_size: few; d_call: .
cdr3_aa: CASSGQAHLNSPLHF; cdr3_nt: TGTGCCAGCAGTGGACAGGCCCACCTGAATTCACCCCTCCACTTT; v_call: TRBV27; j_call: TRBJ1-6; clone_size: .; d_call: TRBD1
cdr3_aa: CASSQAPGPSETQYF; cdr3_nt: TGCGCCAGCAGCCAAGCGCCTGGGCCTTCAGAGACCCAGTACTTC; v_call: TRBV4-1; j_call: TRBJ2-5; clone_size: few; d_call: .
cdr3_aa: CASSLTGGAYNEQFF; cdr3_nt: TGTGCCAGCAGTTTAACCGGGGGGGCCTACAATGAGCAGTTCTTC; v_call: TRBV12-3/TRBV12-4; j_call: TRBJ2-1; clone_size: many; d_call: TRBD2
cdr3_aa: CASSPHGYEQYF; cdr3_nt: TGTGCCAGCAGTCCCCACGGCTACGAGCAGTACTTC; v_call: TRBV6-2/TRBV6-3; j_call: TRBJ2-7; clone_size: few; d_call: .